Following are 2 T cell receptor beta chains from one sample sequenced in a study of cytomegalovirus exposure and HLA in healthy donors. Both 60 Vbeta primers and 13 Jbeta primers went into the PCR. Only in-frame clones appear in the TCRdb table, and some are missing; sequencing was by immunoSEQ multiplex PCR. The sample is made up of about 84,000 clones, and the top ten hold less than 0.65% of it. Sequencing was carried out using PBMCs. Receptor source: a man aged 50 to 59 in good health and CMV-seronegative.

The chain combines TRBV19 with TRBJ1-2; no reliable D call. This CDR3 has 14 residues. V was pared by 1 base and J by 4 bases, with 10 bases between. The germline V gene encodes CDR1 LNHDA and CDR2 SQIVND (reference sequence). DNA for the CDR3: TGTGCCAGTAGTATAGCTTCAGTCTTCTATGGCTACACCTTC. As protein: CASSIASVFYGYTF.

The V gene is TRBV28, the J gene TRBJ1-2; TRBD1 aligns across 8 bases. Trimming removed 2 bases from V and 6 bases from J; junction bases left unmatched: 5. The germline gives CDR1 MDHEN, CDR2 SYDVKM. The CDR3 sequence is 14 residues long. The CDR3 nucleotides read TGTGCCAGCAGTTTAATTCGACAGGGGAATGGCTACACCTTC. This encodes CASSLIRQGNGYTF.